This T cell receptor beta chain was captured by sequencing in a study of T cell repertoires in cytomegalovirus infection. Overall study context: Matching HLA type, along with CMV infection, was indicated by public TCR beta signatures. Broader study findings: The ex vivo response was dominated by HLA-C-restricted CMV-specific TCR beta clonotypes. There were carriers of CMV plus the relevant HLA, and cumulative public TCR beta family frequency identified them.

Trimming took off 3 bases at V and 6 bases at J, with 15 bases between the two ends. Germline V gene data show CDR1 as DFQATT and CDR2 as SNEGSKA (reference sequence). This CDR3 has 14 amino acids. TCRdb re-analysed the reads in MiXCR, keeping a single row per CDR3 protein. The repertoire holds about 230,000 distinct CDR3 sequences, with 6.5% as singletons. This clonotype was seen only a few times. The antigen is unknown. The sample comprised PBMCs. The clonotype was recovered from a human donor in good health (CMV status not recorded). Some clones in this sample may be carry-over from other donors' samples. The chain has TRBV20-1 and TRBJ1-5; a weak D match, TRBD1 (6 bases). The CDR3, as DNA: TGCAGTGCTAGGACCTACAGGGAGGGTCAGCCCCAGCATTTT. Residues: CSARTYREGQPQHF.